This T cell receptor beta chain is drawn from a study of shared clonotypes between healthy human individuals. Study-wide points: The authors expected sequencing depth to affect clonotype sharing among donors.

Notes on this clone: As yet, its antigen is unknown.

The test was conducted at deep level. TCRdb keeps only in-frame clones here, not all; method: immunoSEQ multiplex PCR. Found here are around 2,000,000 clones, roughly 91% of them singletons; the top ten hold approximately 1.7%. Naive CD8 populations comprised CD45RO-negative cells positively selected for CCR7, excluding terminally differentiated effector memory CD45RA+ cells. This TCR was recovered from a man in his late teens or twenties in good health. Some clones in this sample may be carry-over from other donors' samples. Sequencing was carried out using naive CD8+ T cells from PBMCs.

CDR3 residues: CAWTEGTVRPYEQYF. The DNA for the CDR3 is TGTGCCTGGACCGAGGGGACAGTTCGCCCCTACGAGCAGTACTTC. The rearrangement joins TRBV30 to TRBJ2-7; 7 bases align to TRBD1. The CDR3 contains 15 residues. After removal of 4 bases from V and 2 bases from J, the junction contained 11 bases not matched to a gene. In germline, CDR1 is GTSNPN, CDR2 SVGIG (reference sequence). Supplemented by reference TRBV30 and TRBJ2-7, the full variable domain reads SQTIHQWPATLVQPVGSPLSLECTVEGTSNPNLYWYRQAAGRGLQLLFYSVGIGQISSEVPQNLSASRPQDRQFILSSKKLLLSDSGFYLCAWTEGTVRPYEQYFGPGTRLTVT.